This TCR beta chain was recovered during a study of T cells in Graves' hyperthyroidism and ophthalmopathy. Study information: The authors collected peripheral blood at initial diagnosis, before any treatment.

Trimming stripped 3 bases from V and 2 bases from J, with 17 bases between. This CDR3 spans 16 amino acids. CDR1 is LNHDA and CDR2 is SQIVND in the germline V gene (reference sequence). In this sample, this clonotype turned up many times. Antigen: not known. Amplification of TCR beta CDR3 regions was performed using RNA transcripts as template. In the first-round RT-PCR of the TCR CDR3, the HTBI primer set was used. MiXCR, applied by TCRdb to the multiplex PCR reads, yields one record per CDR3 protein. Of under 70,000 distinct CDR3 sequences listed, 53% are singletons. Study findings and constraints: Ophthalmopathy prediction by the model preceded onset by a median about 6 months. Peripheral blood also featured most of the thyroid clonotypes expanded above 0.001.

Orbital computed tomography, thyroid ultrasound, serum thyroxine and TRAb, and clinical symptoms together informed the diagnoses. The V gene is TRBV19, the J gene TRBJ2-7; D is possibly TRBD1 (6 bases). The clonotype originates from an older woman with Graves' ophthalmopathy. Sequenced: blood. CDR3 in amino acids: CASSIGRRGPPYEQYF. The CDR3 nucleotides read TGTGCCAGTAGTATCGGGCGCAGGGGCCCGCCCTACGAGCAGTACTTC.